This TCR beta chain was sequenced during a study of T-cell memory formation after mild COVID-19. A few counts support this clonotype. Using its own MiXCR run on the 5' RACE reads, TCRdb lists one record per CDR3 protein. The sample lists a few hundred thousand distinct CDR3 sequences; 15% to 20% were seen once. CDR3 length equals 13 residues. Trimming took off 4 bases at V and 5 bases at J, with 14 bases between the two ends. The germline gives CDR1 SQVTM, CDR2 ANQGSEA. The rearrangement uses TRBV29-1 and TRBJ1-2; D remains ambiguous. The sequenced sample was PBMCs or a T cell subset sorted from them (not recorded which). This receptor was taken from a man in his late teens or twenties who had mild COVID-19 (a few samples of this study predate the infection). Cell type and time point are not known. The CDR3 nucleotides read TGCAGCGTTGGGGGAACCCGGGATTATGGCTACACCTTC. Translated: CSVGGTRDYGYTF.